Listed below are T cell receptor beta chains from one sample, sequenced in a study of control samples from healthy donors and cancer patients. This table comes from immunoSEQ multiplex PCR, and its TCRdb copy is limited to in-frame clones, with some not included. Of tens of thousands of clones in the sample, approximately 91% were seen once. Sample: blood. These TCRs come from a man aged 50-59 years in good health. Both conserved end residues are part of each CDR3. A D gene is named only where the DNA matches it firmly. Clone size is stated in some rows and not others, as once, few, many or a class when expanded.

d_call	v_call	j_call	clone_size	cdr3_aa	cdr3_nt
TRBD2	TRBV19	TRBJ2-1	.	CASSMSGLANNEQFF	TGTGCCAGTAGTATGAGTGGACTAGCGAACAATGAGCAGTTCTTC
TRBD2	TRBV28	TRBJ2-1	.	CASWTSSLYNEQFF	TGTGCCAGTTGGACTAGCTCTCTCTACAATGAGCAGTTCTTC
TRBD2	TRBV3-1/TRBV3-2	TRBJ2-7	.	CASSHTSEVSYEQYF	TGTGCCAGCAGCCATACTAGCGAGGTCTCCTACGAGCAGTACTTC
.	TRBV5-4	TRBJ2-4	few	CASSLGLPAKNIQYF	TGTGCCAGCAGCTTGGGGCTTCCGGCCAAAAACATTCAGTACTTC
.	TRBV12-3/TRBV12-4	TRBJ2-1	.	CASTQRGENEQFF	TGTGCCAGCACCCAAAGGGGAGAAAATGAGCAGTTCTTC
.	TRBV19	TRBJ2-1	.	CASRAYNEQFF	TGTGCCAGTAGGGCCTACAATGAGCAGTTCTTC
.	TRBV28	TRBJ1-5	once	CASHLQGFTVLGSNQPQHF	TGTGCCAGCCACCTTCAGGGTTTTACAGTCTTGGGTAGCAATCAGCCCCAGCATTTT
.	TRBV7-9	TRBJ1-2	medium-sized	CASSAPRMGILYGYTF	TGTGCCAGCAGCGCACCACGTATGGGGATCCTCTATGGCTACACCTTC
.	TRBV9	TRBJ1-2	.	CASSPQIGGASYGYTF	TGTGCCAGCAGCCCGCAGATCGGGGGGGCAAGCTATGGCTACACCTTC
.	TRBV11-2	TRBJ2-1	.	CASSFSAEPYNEQFF	TGTGCCAGCAGCTTTAGCGCGGAACCGTACAATGAGCAGTTCTTC
TRBD2	TRBV7-7	TRBJ2-1	.	CASSDSSGSHNEQFF	TGTGCCAGCAGCGACTCTAGCGGATCCCACAATGAGCAGTTCTTC
TRBD1	TRBV19	TRBJ1-2	.	CASSIQGGNNYGYTF	TGTGCCAGTAGTATCCAGGGGGGTAATAACTATGGCTACACCTTC
TRBD1	TRBV6-6	TRBJ1-4	.	CASRPQGVGEKLFF	TGTGCCAGCAGGCCCCAGGGGGTGGGAGAAAAACTGTTTTTT
.	TRBV5-5	TRBJ1-2	.	CASSLLWDVTSNYGYTF	TGTGCCAGCAGCTTATTATGGGACGTTACTAGTAACTATGGCTACACCTTC
.	TRBV28	TRBJ1-1	few	CASSPYLSGTEAFF	TGTGCCAGCAGTCCCTATCTCAGCGGGACTGAAGCTTTCTTT
TRBD2	TRBV6-5	TRBJ2-7	.	CASSYGAGGPEQYF	TGTGCCAGCAGTTACGGGGCGGGAGGGCCTGAGCAGTACTTC
TRBD2	TRBV11-3	TRBJ2-1	.	CASSLERLAGNEQFF	TGTGCCAGCAGCCTTGAGAGACTAGCGGGAAATGAGCAGTTCTTC
.	TRBV7-8	TRBJ1-1	.	CASSLERYEGKMNTEAFF	TGTGCCAGCAGCTTAGAGAGGTACGAAGGGAAAATGAACACTGAAGCTTTCTTT
.	TRBV9	TRBJ1-5	.	CASSVDDGDYLHF	TGTGCCAGCAGCGTAGATGATGGAGACTATCTGCATTTT
TRBD1	TRBV30	TRBJ1-4	.	CAGQGATNEKLFF	TGTGCCGGACAGGGGGCGACTAATGAAAAACTGTTTTTT
TRBD1	TRBV11-2	TRBJ1-1	once	CASSLPRTGFTEAFF	TGTGCCAGCAGCTTACCCCGGACAGGTTTCACTGAAGCTTTCTTT
.	TRBV2	TRBJ2-7	.	CASSAPESYEQYF	TGTGCCAGCAGTGCCCCAGAATCCTACGAGCAGTACTTC
.	TRBV6-5	TRBJ2-7	once	CASSPQDGFGQYF	TGTGCCAGCAGTCCTCAGGACGGGTTCGGGCAGTACTTC
.	TRBV21-1	TRBJ2-2	.	CASSLAGGERGQPSNTGELFF	TGTGCCAGCAGCTTGGCGGGAGGGGAGAGGGGACAGCCTTCGAACACCGGGGAGCTGTTTTTT
.	TRBV19	TRBJ2-1	.	CASSIQAHNEQFF	TGTGCCAGTAGTATTCAGGCACACAATGAGCAGTTCTTC
.	TRBV10-3	TRBJ2-3	.	CAILESGWDTQYF	TGTGCCATCCTTGAGTCGGGGTGGGATACGCAGTATTTT
TRBD1	TRBV5-1	TRBJ2-7	.	CASSYTGTGAHEQYF	TGCGCCAGCAGCTACACCGGGACAGGGGCCCACGAGCAGTACTTC
TRBD2	TRBV7-2	TRBJ2-4	.	CASSSGGTLAKNIQYF	TGTGCCAGCAGCTCGGGAGGGACACTAGCCAAAAACATTCAGTACTTC
.	TRBV28	TRBJ2-1	.	CASSFLNEQFF	TGTGCCAGCTCATTCCTCAATGAGCAGTTCTTC
.	TRBV3-1/TRBV3-2	TRBJ1-6	.	CASSQGNSPLHF	TGTGCCAGCAGCCAAGGTAATTCACCCCTCCACTTT
.	TRBV5-1	TRBJ2-7	.	CASSTRLVSGGLSYEQYF	TGCGCCAGCAGCACCCGACTTGTTTCCGGAGGGTTGAGCTACGAGCAGTACTTC
.	TRBV30	TRBJ1-3	.	CAWSAYFSTFGNTIYF	TGTGCCTGGAGTGCCTACTTTTCCACTTTTGGAAACACCATATATTTT
TRBD1	TRBV6-5	TRBJ2-3	.	CASRPTGGDTQYF	TGTGCCAGCAGACCTACAGGGGGCGATACGCAGTATTTT
TRBD1	TRBV14	TRBJ1-2	.	CASSLTGGDRYYGYTF	TGTGCCAGCAGCCTAACGGGGGGGGACAGATATTATGGCTACACCTTC
TRBD1	TRBV5-5	TRBJ1-2	.	CASSPEYRGFSYGYTF	TGTGCCAGCAGCCCCGAATACAGGGGGTTCAGCTATGGCTACACCTTC
TRBD1	TRBV5-1	TRBJ1-4	.	CASSVITGEQLFF	TGCGCCAGCAGCGTAATAACAGGGGAGCAACTGTTTTTT
.	TRBV19	TRBJ1-5	.	CASSILSSQPQHF	TGTGCCAGTAGTATCCTAAGTAGTCAGCCCCAGCATTTT
TRBD1	TRBV28	TRBJ1-3	.	CASSSGQGYSGNTIYF	TGTGCCAGCAGTTCGGGACAGGGGTACTCTGGAAACACCATATATTTT
.	TRBV6-2/TRBV6-3	TRBJ1-1	.	CASSYAHTEAFF	TGTGCCAGCAGTTACGCGCACACTGAAGCTTTCTTT
TRBD1	TRBV24-1	TRBJ2-3	.	CATSDLGQGDTQYF	TGTGCCACCAGTGATTTGGGACAGGGAGATACGCAGTATTTT
.	TRBV27	TRBJ2-7	few	CASSLGRIYEQYF	TGTGCCAGCAGTCTCGGACGGATCTACGAGCAGTACTTC
.	TRBV19	TRBJ2-7	.	CASSIGGSKTYEQYF	TGTGCCAGTAGTATTGGAGGTAGCAAGACCTACGAGCAGTACTTC
.	TRBV7-2	TRBJ2-3	.	CASSFQPGWADTQYF	TGTGCCAGCAGCTTCCAACCAGGGTGGGCAGATACGCAGTATTTT
.	TRBV7-2	TRBJ2-2	few	CASSPENTGELFF	TGTGCCAGCAGCCCAGAGAACACCGGGGAGCTGTTTTTT
.	TRBV5-1	TRBJ1-3	.	CASSLAGVGNTIYF	TGCGCCAGCAGCTTGGCGGGGGTTGGAAACACCATATATTTT
TRBD1	TRBV6-4	TRBJ2-3	.	CASSPQGRGTDTQYF	TGTGCCAGCAGCCCACAGGGGAGAGGCACAGATACGCAGTATTTT
TRBD1	TRBV19	TRBJ2-2	.	CASSGQGAGGELFF	TGTGCCAGTAGTGGACAGGGGGCTGGCGGGGAGCTGTTTTTT
TRBD1	TRBV7-3	TRBJ2-3	.	CASSTGGSTDTQYF	TGTGCCAGCAGCACAGGGGGTAGCACAGATACGCAGTATTTT
.	TRBV7-9	TRBJ2-1	few	CASSSTGANEQFF	TGTGCCAGCAGCTCCACCGGAGCCAATGAGCAGTTCTTC
.	TRBV2	TRBJ1-2	.	CASSGLSQDGYTF	TGTGCCAGCAGTGGTCTTTCGCAGGATGGCTACACCTTC
TRBD1	TRBV23-1	TRBJ1-4	.	CASSQTTGPNEKLFF	TGCGCCAGCAGTCAAACGACAGGGCCAAATGAAAAACTGTTTTTT
TRBD2	TRBV11-2	TRBJ2-3	.	CASSFPTSGSTDTQYF	TGTGCCAGCAGCTTCCCAACTAGCGGGAGTACAGATACGCAGTATTTT
.	TRBV10-3	TRBJ1-1	.	CATESGETEAFF	TGTGCCACGGAATCAGGGGAGACTGAAGCTTTCTTT
.	TRBV5-1	TRBJ2-5	.	CASSLAGSGETQYF	TGCGCCAGCAGCTTGGCCGGGAGCGGAGAGACCCAGTACTTC
.	TRBV28	TRBJ1-1	.	CAIAGHSNTEAFF	TGTGCCATAGCGGGACATTCGAACACTGAAGCTTTCTTT